The 7 T cell receptor beta chains below all came from one sample that was sequenced in a study of graft-versus-host responses after intestinal transplantation. What these receptors recognize is not known. Assay used: immunoSEQ multiplex PCR; TCRdb lists only in-frame clones, some missing. Among around 99,000 clones, 93% were seen once, and the ten largest hold 2%. The sample consisted of unstimulated CD8+ T cells sorted from spleen or lymph node cells, taken before intestinal transplant. Receptors were obtained from a human donor who received an intestinal transplant.

V gene TRBV5-1 combines with J gene TRBJ1-6; D is unresolved. Trimming shortened V by 0 bases and J by 5 bases, and 6 bases separated the two germline ends. The CDR3 contains 14 residues. Germline values: CDR1 SGHRS, CDR2 YFSETQ. CDR3 DNA: TGCGCCAGCAGCTTGGGGCTGGATAATTCACCCCTCCACTTT. This codes for CASSLGLDNSPLHF.

The chain couples TRBV4-1 to TRBJ2-7, with a possible D match to TRBD2 (6 bases). CDR1 and CDR2 from the germline V gene are MGHRA and YSYEKL. V gave up 3 bases and J gave up 2 bases, with 17 bases separating them. This CDR3 spans 16 amino acids. CDR3 region: CASSQFLGTGPYEQYF. In DNA form, the CDR3 reads TGCGCCAGCAGCCAGTTCTTGGGGACTGGCCCCTACGAGCAGTACTTC.

The J gene is TRBJ2-3, the V gene TRBV29-1; D perhaps matches TRBD1 (6 bases). Deletions cut 8 bases from V and 3 bases from J, with 18 bases between. The CDR3 contains 14 residues. The germline V gene has CDR1 SQVTM and CDR2 ANQGSEA. For the CDR3, the DNA is TGCAGCTCACTCAGGGGTTCGAGAACAGATACGCAGTATTTT. It translates to CSSLRGSRTDTQYF.

This clone was seen only once. The V and J genes are TRBV2 and TRBJ2-2; 8 bases are a match to TRBD1. The germline gives CDR1 SNHLY, CDR2 FYNNEI. Trimming removed 6 bases from V and 1 base from J; junction bases left unmatched: 7. The CDR3 sequence is 16 residues long. As DNA, the CDR3 is TGTGCCAGCAGGCAAGCCGGGACAGGGAACACCGGGGAGCTGTTTTTT. This translates into CASRQAGTGNTGELFF.

The chain is built from TRBV20-1 and TRBJ2-7, with D maybe TRBD2 (5 bases). CDR3 length equals 11 residues. V dropped 5 bases and J dropped 5 bases, with 10 bases sitting between them. Germline V gene data show CDR1 as DFQATT and CDR2 as SNEGSKA (reference sequence). The CDR3 protein is CSAQRVDEQYF. The CDR3 nucleotides read TGCAGTGCTCAGAGGGTTGACGAGCAGTACTTC.

About this clone itself: Other nucleotide sequences from this sample produce the same CDR3. This chain connects TRBV27 to TRBJ1-2; 7 positions agree with TRBD1. Looked up from germline, CDR1 is MNHEY and CDR2 is SMNVEV (reference sequence). The CDR3 totals 12 residues. V was pared by 2 bases and J by 6 bases, with 0 bases of the junction left unmatched. The CDR3 DNA reads TGTGCCAGCAGTTTAACAGGGGATGGCTACACCTTC. Its protein is CASSLTGDGYTF.

This clone has a single count. V and J are TRBV9 and TRBJ2-5, with D perhaps TRBD2 (6 bases). Trimming took 3 bases from V and 1 from J, leaving 10 bases between them. The germline gives CDR1 SGDLS, CDR2 YYNGEE. CDR3 size: 14 residues. The CDR3 loop is CASSAGGSQETQYF. CDR3 sequence (DNA): TGTGCCAGCAGCGCTGGGGGGAGCCAAGAGACCCAGTACTTC.